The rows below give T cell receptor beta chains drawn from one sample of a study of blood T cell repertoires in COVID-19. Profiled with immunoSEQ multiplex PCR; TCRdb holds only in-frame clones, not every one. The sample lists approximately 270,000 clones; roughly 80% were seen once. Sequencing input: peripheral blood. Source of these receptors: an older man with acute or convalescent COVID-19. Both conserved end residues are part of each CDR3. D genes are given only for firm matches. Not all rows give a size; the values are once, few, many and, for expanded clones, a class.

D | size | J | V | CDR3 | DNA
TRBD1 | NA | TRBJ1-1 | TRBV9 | CASSVSPQGVRTEAFF | TGTGCCAGCAGCGTCAGCCCCCAGGGGGTTCGAACTGAAGCTTTCTTT
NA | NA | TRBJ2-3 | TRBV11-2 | CASSPFGGGTDTQYF | TGTGCCAGCAGCCCGTTCGGAGGGGGCACAGATACGCAGTATTTT
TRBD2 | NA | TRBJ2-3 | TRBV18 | CASSGRTDTQYF | TGTGCGTCTAGCGGGAGGACAGATACGCAGTATTTT
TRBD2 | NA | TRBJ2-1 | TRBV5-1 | CASSFGTSDNEQFF | TGCGCCAGCAGCTTCGGGACTAGCGACAATGAGCAGTTCTTC
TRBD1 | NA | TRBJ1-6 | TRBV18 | CASSPPKTGTSSPLHF | TGTGCCAGCTCACCACCGAAGACAGGGACAAGCTCACCCCTCCACTTT
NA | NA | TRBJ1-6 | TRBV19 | CASSAGGNSYNSPLHF | TGTGCCAGTAGCGCGGGAGGGAACTCCTATAATTCACCCCTCCACTTT
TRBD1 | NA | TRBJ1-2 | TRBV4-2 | CASSRDSGKYGYTF | TGTGCCAGCAGCCGGGACAGTGGAAAATATGGCTACACCTTC
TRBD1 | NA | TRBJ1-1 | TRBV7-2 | CASSLTRRQGAFF | TGTGCCAGCAGCTTAACGAGACGACAGGGAGCTTTCTTT
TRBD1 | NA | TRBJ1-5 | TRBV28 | CASRGQLNQPQHF | TGTGCCAGCAGGGGACAGTTAAATCAGCCCCAGCATTTT
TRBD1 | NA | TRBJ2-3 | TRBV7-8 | CASSRVPGQGSDTQYF | TGTGCCAGCAGCAGAGTCCCGGGACAGGGGTCAGATACGCAGTATTTT
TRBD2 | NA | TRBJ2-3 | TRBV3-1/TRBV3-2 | CASSRTSGKGPDTQYF | TGTGCCAGCAGCCGGACTAGCGGGAAGGGACCAGATACGCAGTATTTT
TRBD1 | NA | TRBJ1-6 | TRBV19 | CASSPGQGKRLYNSPLHF | TGTGCCAGTAGTCCCGGACAGGGGAAAAGGCTTTATAATTCACCCCTCCACTTT
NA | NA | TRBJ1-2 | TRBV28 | CASRVGLYGYTF | TGTGCCAGCAGGGTGGGACTCTATGGCTACACCTTC
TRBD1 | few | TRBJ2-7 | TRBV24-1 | CASPGTAAYEQYF | TGTGCCAGCCCTGGGACAGCGGCCTACGAGCAGTACTTC
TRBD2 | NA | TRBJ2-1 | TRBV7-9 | CASSPLAGGPYNEQFF | TGTGCCAGCAGCCCTCTAGCGGGGGGGCCCTACAATGAGCAGTTCTTC
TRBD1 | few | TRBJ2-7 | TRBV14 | CASSSGTGVQYF | TGTGCCAGCAGCTCCGGGACAGGGGTTCAGTACTTC
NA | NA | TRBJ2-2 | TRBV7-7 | CASSLEGDTGELFF | TGTGCCAGCAGCTTAGAGGGGGATACCGGGGAGCTGTTTTTT
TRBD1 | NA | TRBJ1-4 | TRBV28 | CASALGTGVNEKLFF | TGTGCCAGCGCACTCGGGACAGGGGTTAATGAAAAACTGTTTTTT
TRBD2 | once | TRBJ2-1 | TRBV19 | CASSMAGLADYNEQFF | TGTGCCAGTAGTATGGCGGGACTAGCGGACTACAATGAGCAGTTCTTC
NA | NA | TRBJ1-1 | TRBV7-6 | CASSSLGRAFSWGTEAFF | TGTGCCAGCAGCTCCCTAGGCAGGGCCTTTTCTTGGGGCACTGAAGCTTTCTTT
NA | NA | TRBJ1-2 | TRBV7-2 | CASSLEAPSEGRIYGYTF | TGTGCCAGCAGCTTAGAAGCCCCTTCGGAGGGGAGGATCTATGGCTACACCTTC
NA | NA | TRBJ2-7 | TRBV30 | CAWSNNREQYF | TGTGCCTGGAGTAACAACAGAGAGCAGTACTTC
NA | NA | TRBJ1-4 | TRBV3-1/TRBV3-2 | CASSQALNEKLFF | TGTGCCAGCAGCCAAGCCTTGAATGAAAAACTGTTTTTT
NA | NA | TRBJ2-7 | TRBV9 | CASSRTTTYEQYF | TGTGCCAGCAGCCGGACTACTACCTACGAGCAGTACTTC
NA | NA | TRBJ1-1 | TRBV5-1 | CASRRDYSNTEAFF | TGCGCCAGCAGGAGGGATTATTCTAACACTGAAGCTTTCTTT
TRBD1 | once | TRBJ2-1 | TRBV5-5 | CASSLVPGTGAQNSQFF | TGTGCCAGCAGCTTGGTCCCCGGGACAGGGGCCCAAAATTCGCAGTTCTTC
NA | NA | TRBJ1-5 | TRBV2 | CASQGFWNQPQHF | TGTGCCAGCCAGGGTTTTTGGAATCAGCCCCAGCATTTT
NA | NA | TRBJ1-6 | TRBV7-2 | CASSLGGGVSPLHF | TGTGCCAGCAGCTTAGGGGGGGGAGTTTCACCCCTCCACTTT
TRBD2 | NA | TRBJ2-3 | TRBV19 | CASSAPPGTSGRNTQYF | TGTGCCAGTAGTGCCCCCCCAGGGACTAGCGGGCGGAATACGCAGTATTTT
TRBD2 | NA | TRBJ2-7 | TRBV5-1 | CASSFNPLAGEIYEQYF | TGCGCCAGCAGCTTCAACCCCTTAGCGGGAGAAATCTACGAGCAGTACTTC
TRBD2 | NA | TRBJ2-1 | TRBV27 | CASMSFGSSGGSYNEQFF | TGTGCCAGCATGAGTTTTGGAAGTAGCGGGGGCTCCTACAATGAGCAGTTCTTC
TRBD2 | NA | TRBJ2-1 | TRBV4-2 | CASSQAERGGRGNEQFF | TGTGCCAGCAGCCAAGCCGAGCGGGGGGGCCGGGGAAATGAGCAGTTCTTC
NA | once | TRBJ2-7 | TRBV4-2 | CASSQTRGSGAEQYF | TGTGCCAGCAGCCAAACTAGGGGGTCCGGCGCCGAGCAGTACTTC
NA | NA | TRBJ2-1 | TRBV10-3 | CAISDSFGPGMKNEQFF | TGTGCCATCAGTGACTCCTTTGGGCCAGGAATGAAAAATGAGCAGTTCTTC
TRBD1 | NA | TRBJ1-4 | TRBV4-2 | CASSQGQGTEKLFF | TGTGCCAGCAGCCAGGGACAGGGGACTGAAAAACTGTTTTTT
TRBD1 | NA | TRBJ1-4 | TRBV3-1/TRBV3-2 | CASSRLIQGFGRNEKLFF | TGTGCCAGCAGCCGCCTTATACAGGGGTTCGGGCGAAACGAAAAACTGTTTTTT
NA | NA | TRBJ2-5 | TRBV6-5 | CASSGQLQETQYF | TGTGCCAGCTCAGGACAGCTCCAAGAGACCCAGTACTTC
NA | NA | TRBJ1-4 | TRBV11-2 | CASSLDPGRNEKLFF | TGTGCCAGCAGCTTAGATCCAGGGCGAAATGAAAAACTGTTTTTT
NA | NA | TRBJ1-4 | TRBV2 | CASSEGAGITNEKLFF | TGTGCCAGCAGTGAAGGGGCAGGGATAACTAATGAAAAACTGTTTTTT
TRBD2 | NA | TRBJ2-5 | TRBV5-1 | CASSLAGLFQETQYF | TGCGCCAGCAGCTTGGCGGGACTATTCCAAGAGACCCAGTACTTC
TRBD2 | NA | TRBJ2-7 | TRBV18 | CASSPSLAGEREQYF | TGTGCCAGCTCACCATCGCTAGCGGGAGAACGCGAGCAGTACTTC
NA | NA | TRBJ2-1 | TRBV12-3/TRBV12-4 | CAQFRAGLNEQFF | TGTGCCCAGTTTAGGGCAGGGTTGAATGAGCAGTTCTTC
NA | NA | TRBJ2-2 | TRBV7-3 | CASERQAGIGELFF | TGTGCCAGCGAGAGACAGGCGGGCATTGGGGAGCTGTTTTTT
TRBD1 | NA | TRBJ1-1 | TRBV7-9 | CASSRYDRGLQAFF | TGTGCCAGCAGCCGATACGACAGGGGATTACAAGCTTTCTTT
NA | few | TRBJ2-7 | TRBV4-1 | CASSQEEGEEQYF | TGCGCCAGCAGCCAAGAGGAGGGAGAGGAGCAGTACTTC